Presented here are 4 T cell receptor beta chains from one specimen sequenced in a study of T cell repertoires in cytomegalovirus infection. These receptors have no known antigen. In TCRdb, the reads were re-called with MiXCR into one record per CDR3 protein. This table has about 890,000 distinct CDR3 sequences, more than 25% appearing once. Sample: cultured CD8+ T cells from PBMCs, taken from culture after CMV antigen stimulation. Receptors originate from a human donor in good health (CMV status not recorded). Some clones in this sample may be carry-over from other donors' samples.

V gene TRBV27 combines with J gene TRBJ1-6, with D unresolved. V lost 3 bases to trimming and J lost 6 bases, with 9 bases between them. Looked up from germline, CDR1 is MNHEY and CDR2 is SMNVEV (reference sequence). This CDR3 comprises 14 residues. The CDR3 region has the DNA TGTGCCAGCAGTTTTTCGGAGACTAATTCACCCCTCCACTTT. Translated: CASSFSETNSPLHF.

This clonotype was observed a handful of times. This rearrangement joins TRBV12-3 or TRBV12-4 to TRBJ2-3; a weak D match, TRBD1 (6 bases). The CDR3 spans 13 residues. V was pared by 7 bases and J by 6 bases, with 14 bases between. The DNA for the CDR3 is TGTGCCAGCACTCAGCAGGGGCGGGATACGCAGTATTTT. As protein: CASTQQGRDTQYF.

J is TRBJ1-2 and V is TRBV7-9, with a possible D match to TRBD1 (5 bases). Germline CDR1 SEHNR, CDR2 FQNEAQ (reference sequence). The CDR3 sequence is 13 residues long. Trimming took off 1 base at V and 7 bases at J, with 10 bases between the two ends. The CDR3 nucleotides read TGTGCCAGCAGCTTAGGCGTTGGGGGTGGCTACACCTTC. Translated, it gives CASSLGVGGGYTF.

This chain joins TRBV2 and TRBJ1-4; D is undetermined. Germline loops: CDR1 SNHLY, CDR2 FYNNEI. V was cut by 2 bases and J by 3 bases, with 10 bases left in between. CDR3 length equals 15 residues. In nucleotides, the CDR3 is TGTGCCAGCAGTGAATGGCGGGCTTCTAATGAAAAACTGTTTTTT. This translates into CASSEWRASNEKLFF.